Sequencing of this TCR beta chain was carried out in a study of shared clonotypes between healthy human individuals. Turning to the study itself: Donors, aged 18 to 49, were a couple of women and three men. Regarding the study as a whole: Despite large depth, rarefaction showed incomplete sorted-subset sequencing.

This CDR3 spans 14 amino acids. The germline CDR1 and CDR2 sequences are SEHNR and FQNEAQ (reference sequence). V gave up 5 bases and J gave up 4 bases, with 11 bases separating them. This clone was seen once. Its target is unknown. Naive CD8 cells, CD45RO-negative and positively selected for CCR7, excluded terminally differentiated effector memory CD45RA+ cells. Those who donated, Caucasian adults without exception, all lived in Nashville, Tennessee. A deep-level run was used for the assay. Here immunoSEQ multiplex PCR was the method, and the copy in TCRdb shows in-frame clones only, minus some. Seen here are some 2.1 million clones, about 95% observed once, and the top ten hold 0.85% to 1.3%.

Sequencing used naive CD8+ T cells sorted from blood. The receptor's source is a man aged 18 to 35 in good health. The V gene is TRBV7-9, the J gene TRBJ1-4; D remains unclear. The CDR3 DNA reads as TGTGCCAGCAGCCCTGCCGGCAGTAATGAAAAACTGTTTTTT. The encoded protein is CASSPAGSNEKLFF.